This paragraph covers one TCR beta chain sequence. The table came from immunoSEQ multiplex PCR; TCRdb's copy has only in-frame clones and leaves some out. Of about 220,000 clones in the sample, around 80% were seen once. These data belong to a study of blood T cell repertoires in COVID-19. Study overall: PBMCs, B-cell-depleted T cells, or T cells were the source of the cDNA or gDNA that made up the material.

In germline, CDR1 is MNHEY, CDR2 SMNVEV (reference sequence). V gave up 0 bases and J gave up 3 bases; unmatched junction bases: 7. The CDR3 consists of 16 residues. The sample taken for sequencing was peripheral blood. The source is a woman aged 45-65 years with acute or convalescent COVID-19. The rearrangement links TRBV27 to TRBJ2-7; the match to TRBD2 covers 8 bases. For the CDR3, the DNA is TGTGCCAGCAGTTTATCGATCGGGAGGGCCATCTACGAGCAGTACTTC. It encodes CASSLSIGRAIYEQYF.